Each of the 31 T cell receptor beta chains below was sequenced from the same sample in a study of fetal regulatory T cell absence and autoimmunity. Data came from immunoSEQ multiplex PCR; TCRdb stores just in-frame clones and leaves some out. The table includes about 95,000 clones, roughly 70% detected once. The sample taken for sequencing was pancreas tissue. The receptors were gathered from a male donor with IPEX syndrome.

J is TRBJ2-7 and V is TRBV4-3; D is possibly TRBD1 or TRBD2 (5 bases each). The CDR3 sequence is 16 residues long. Trimming took off 0 bases at V and 0 bases at J, with 12 bases between the two ends. The germline V gene has CDR1 LGHNA and CDR2 YSLEER. The CDR3 reads CASSQDPEGLSYEQYF. The CDR3 nucleotides are TGCGCCAGCAGCCAAGATCCTGAGGGGCTCTCCTACGAGCAGTACTTC.

The J gene is TRBJ2-5, the V gene TRBV4-2, with 10 positions matching TRBD2. Germline CDR1 LGHNA, CDR2 YNFKEQ. V lost 2 bases and J lost 1; bases outside the gene matches: 19. The CDR3 is 21 residues long. CDR3: CASSQSLAGAISLNFQETQYF. The CDR3 region has the DNA TGTGCCAGCAGCCAATCGCTAGCGGGAGCCATCTCCTTAAATTTCCAAGAGACCCAGTACTTC.

This clone was seen once. The chain has TRBV7-2 and TRBJ1-2, with D possibly being TRBD1 (6 bases). V was trimmed by 5 bases and J by 3 bases, leaving 16 bases between them. Germline loops: CDR1 SGHTA, CDR2 FQGNSA. The CDR3 sequence is 15 residues long. Written as DNA, the CDR3 is TGTGCCAGCAGCCCTCGGACAGCCACATACTATGGCTACACCTTC. Translation gives CASSPRTATYYGYTF.

In its sample, this clone was seen a few times. This chain joins TRBV5-6 and TRBJ1-2; D gene uncertain. The germline CDR1 and CDR2 sequences are SGHDT and YYEEEE. The V and J ends lost 0 bases and 4 bases respectively, with 7 bases between them. CDR3 length: 13 residues. This CDR3 reads CASSLGRFYGYTF. The CDR3 nucleotides are TGTGCCAGCAGCTTGGGGCGGTTCTATGGCTACACCTTC.

The chain combines TRBV6-6 with TRBJ1-6, with D hard to call. Germline assignment: CDR1 MNHNY and CDR2 SVGAGI (reference sequence). Trimming stripped 5 bases from V and 8 bases from J, with 13 bases between. This CDR3 contains 14 residues. The CDR3 region has the DNA TGTGCCAGCAGTCCCCGAGTGAATTATTCACCCCTCCACTTT. It translates to CASSPRVNYSPLHF.

This clone was picked up one time. CDR3 nucleotides: TGTGCCATCAGTGGAATCACTAGCGGGGGCCCACATGAGCAGTTCTTC. This codes for CAISGITSGGPHEQFF. V usage is TRBV10-3 and J usage is TRBJ2-1, with TRBD2 matching 11 bases. CDR1 and CDR2 from the germline V gene are ENHRY and SYGVKD. This CDR3 has 16 residues. V lost 4 bases to trimming and J lost 8 bases; unmatched junction nucleotides: 10.

The chain couples TRBV5-8 to TRBJ2-5, with D possibly called TRBD1 or TRBD2 (5 bases each). The CDR3 totals 14 residues. The germline V gene has CDR1 SGHTS and CDR2 YDEGEE. The ends were cut back, 3 bases at V and 1 base at J, with 10 bases in the middle. CDR3 in amino acids: CASSSRDPQETQYF. The CDR3 nucleotides read TGTGCCAGCAGCTCCCGGGACCCCCAAGAGACCCAGTACTTC.

The CDR3 coding sequence is TGTGCCAGCAGCTTCCGGACTAGCGGGGGGGCCCCCGAGACCCAGTACTTC. Protein sequence: CASSFRTSGGAPETQYF. This chain links TRBV13 with TRBJ2-5, with 15 bases aligning to TRBD2. Germline CDR1 is PRHDT and CDR2 is FYEKMQ (reference sequence). The CDR3 has 17 amino acids. Germline trimming cut 3 bases from V and 5 bases from J; bases unmatched to any gene: 7.

The gene calls are TRBV14 and TRBJ2-5; possibly TRBD1 for D (5 bases). The DNA end is a closer match to TRBJ2-7, so the J assignment may be wrong. The CDR3 runs 12 residues. Germline-derived CDR1 and CDR2 are SGHDN and FVKESK. CDR3: CASSQRGNEQYF. CDR3 bases: TGTGCCAGCAGCCAAAGGGGCAACGAGCAGTACTTC.

The CDR3 loop reads CASSQFPLQTDTQYF. The CDR3 DNA follows: TGCGCCAGCAGCCAATTCCCACTCCAGACAGATACGCAGTATTTT. The chain recombines TRBV4-1 with TRBJ2-3; D call uncertain. The ends were cut back, 2 bases at V and 3 bases at J, with 12 bases in the middle. The CDR3 totals 15 residues. CDR1 is MGHRA, CDR2 YSYEKL, per germline.

This chain links TRBV6-5 with TRBJ1-6; D is undetermined. This CDR3 is built from 14 residues. Between the trimmed V and J ends, which lost 2 bases and 0 bases, there was a span of 2 bases. From germline, CDR1 is MNHEY and CDR2 SVGAGI. CDR3 protein: CASSYSSYNSPLHF. CDR3 nucleotides: TGTGCCAGCAGTTACAGCTCCTATAATTCACCCCTCCACTTT.

This clone was recorded once. The chain links TRBV29-1 to TRBJ2-1; 10 positions agree with TRBD2. V trimming: 7 bases; J trimming: 4 bases; junction bases outside the gene matches: 4. The CDR3 is 13 residues long. The germline gives CDR1 SQVTM, CDR2 ANQGSEA. CDR3: CSAASGGYNEQFF. The CDR3 nucleotides are TGCAGCGCTGCTAGCGGGGGATACAATGAGCAGTTCTTC.

The V gene is TRBV7-9, the J gene TRBJ1-2; D gene uncertain. The V end was cut by 1 base, the J end by 4 bases, with 10 bases between. The CDR3 loop spans 14 amino acids. Germline CDR1 SEHNR, CDR2 FQNEAQ (reference sequence). The CDR3 DNA reads as TGTGCCAGCAGCTTAGAACCGGGAAGCTATGGCTACACCTTC. Protein sequence: CASSLEPGSYGYTF.

V gene TRBV4-1 combines with J gene TRBJ2-5; either TRBD1 or TRBD2 may supply D (6 bases each). The V and J ends lost 2 bases and 5 bases respectively, with 12 bases between them. The CDR3 runs to 14 residues. The germline V gene encodes CDR1 MGHRA and CDR2 YSYEKL. In DNA form, the CDR3 reads TGCGCCAGCAGCCAACCGGGGGCGGCTGAGACCCAGTACTTC. Amino acid sequence: CASSQPGAAETQYF.

Written as DNA, the CDR3 is TGCGCCAGCAGCTTTCGGGACAGCGTCACTGAAGCTTTCTTT. Amino acids: CASSFRDSVTEAFF. The chain is built from TRBV5-1 and TRBJ1-1, with 7 nucleotides matching TRBD1. The J segment lost 4 bases and the V segment lost 2 bases, leaving 5 bases of the junction unmatched. The CDR3 spans 14 residues. CDR1 is SGHRS and CDR2 is YFSETQ in the germline V gene.

As regards this clone: The sample contains more than one DNA sequence encoding this CDR3. V gene TRBV11-2 combines with J gene TRBJ2-1; 10 bases match TRBD2. V shed 1 base, J shed 3 bases, and the junction held 0 bases outside the gene matches. This CDR3 comprises 15 residues. CDR1 and CDR2 from the germline V gene are SGHAT and FQNNGV. CDR3 protein: CASSLGTSGYNEQFF. The CDR3 DNA follows: TGTGCCAGCAGCTTAGGGACTAGCGGCTACAATGAGCAGTTCTTC.

This clone has just a few counts. The genes are TRBV7-9 and TRBJ2-7; no definite D call. The CDR3 is 13 residues long. V was cut by 3 bases and J by 3 bases, with 9 bases left in between. The germline V gene encodes CDR1 SEHNR and CDR2 FQNEAQ (reference sequence). The CDR3 nucleotides are TGTGCCAGCAGCTTGAGTGGGCTCTACGAGCAGTACTTC. This translates into CASSLSGLYEQYF.

A single count supports this clone. V usage is TRBV29-1 and J usage is TRBJ2-3, with 10 bases lining up with TRBD2. The V gene's germline CDR1 is SQVTM and CDR2 ANQGSEA. The length of the CDR3 is 15 residues. The V gene end was trimmed by 4 bases and the J gene end by 1 base; junction bases not matched to a gene: 5. The CDR3 spells CSVGRTSGGTDTQYF. Written as DNA, the CDR3 is TGCAGCGTTGGACGGACTAGCGGAGGCACAGATACGCAGTATTTT.

This chain joins TRBV19 and TRBJ2-7; 7 bases are shared with TRBD2. The ends lost 4 bases at V and 0 bases at J; junction bases unmatched: 9. Germline loops: CDR1 LNHDA, CDR2 SQIVND (reference sequence). This CDR3 has 16 amino acids. The CDR3 nucleotides read TGTGCCAGTAGTAACGTCGGCGGGAGACCCTCCTACGAGCAGTACTTC. It is translated as CASSNVGGRPSYEQYF.

This chain uses TRBV13 with TRBJ2-6; weak D call: TRBD2 (5 bases). Trimming stripped 5 bases from V and 1 base from J, with 9 bases between. This CDR3 has 15 amino acids. Germline V gene data show CDR1 as PRHDT and CDR2 as FYEKMQ (reference sequence). The CDR3 protein is CASSVRGSGANVLTF. The CDR3 DNA follows: TGTGCCAGCAGCGTACGGGGATCTGGGGCCAACGTCCTGACTTTC.

This clone was recorded only once. The germline gene is not matched at one end of the junction; a read error may be the cause. This sequence joins TRBV7-7 and TRBJ2-2; possibly TRBD1 for D (6 bases). Germline V gene lookup returns CDR1 SSHAT and CDR2 FNYEAQ (reference sequence). This CDR3 has 14 residues. The CDR3 sequence is CASSPRTATGELFF. As DNA, the CDR3 is TGTGCTAGCAGCCCGCGGACAGCCACCGGGGAGCTGTTTTTT.

The chain is built from TRBV6-5 and TRBJ1-4, with a tentative D call TRBD1 (6 bases). V was cut by 0 bases and J by 7 bases, with 15 bases left in between. The germline CDR1 and CDR2 sequences are MNHEY and SVGAGI. The CDR3 has 16 amino acids. This CDR3 is CASSYSKVQGCEKLFF. Here the CDR3 DNA reads TGTGCCAGCAGTTACTCGAAGGTACAGGGTTGTGAAAAACTGTTTTTT.

The rearrangement uses TRBV7-9 and TRBJ2-3; D perhaps matches TRBD2 (6 bases). Trimming shortened V by 4 bases and J by 5 bases, and 16 bases separated the two germline ends. Germline CDR1 is SEHNR and CDR2 is FQNEAQ (reference sequence). This CDR3 has 15 residues. The CDR3 is CASSSTSTGGDTQYF. In DNA form, the CDR3 reads TGTGCCAGCAGCTCGACTTCTACCGGGGGAGATACGCAGTATTTT. Full variable domain (remainder filled in from reference TRBV7-9 and TRBJ2-3): DTGVSQNPRHKITKRGQNVTFRCDPISEHNRLYWYRQTLGQGPEFLTYFQNEAQLEKSRLLSDRFSAERPKGSFSTLEIQRTEQGDSAMYLCASSSTSTGGDTQYFGPGTRLTVL.

The gene calls are TRBV5-5 and TRBJ1-3; D unresolved. CDR1 is SGHKS, CDR2 YYEKEE, per germline (reference sequence). Trimming cost V 2 bases and J 0 bases, with 6 bases left between them. The CDR3 sequence is 14 residues long. CDR3 in DNA: TGTGCCAGCAGCTTCAAACACTCTGGAAACACCATATATTTT. Its translation: CASSFKHSGNTIYF.

This chain joins TRBV7-6 and TRBJ2-7; TRBD2 matches 11 bases. V lost 0 bases and J lost 5; bases outside the gene matches: 6. The CDR3 is 16 amino acids. Germline loops: CDR1 SGHVS, CDR2 FNYEAQ. CDR3 nucleotide sequence: TGTGCCAGCAGCTTAGCTGGGACTAGCGGCCCTGACGAGCAGTACTTC. Translated, it gives CASSLAGTSGPDEQYF. Based on the CDR3 plus reference TRBV7-6 and TRBJ2-7, the full variable domain is GAGVSQSPRYKVTKRGQDVALRCDPISGHVSLYWYRQALGQGPEFLTYFNYEAQQDKSGLPNDRFSAERPEGSISTLTIQRTEQRDSAMYRCASSLAGTSGPDEQYFGPGTRLTVT.

There are a few counts of this clone. The chain employs TRBV7-9 and TRBJ2-7; D is ambiguous. Germline V CDR1 and CDR2: SEHNR, FQNEAQ (reference sequence). The CDR3 is 14 amino acids. V lost 0 bases to trimming and J lost 7 bases, with 13 bases between them. DNA of the CDR3: TGTGCCAGCAGCTTAGCCTCCTGGTTAGGAGAGCAGTACTTC. It encodes CASSLASWLGEQYF.

The chain recombines TRBV29-1 with TRBJ2-2; the D is unclear. Between the trimmed V and J ends, which lost 3 bases and 1 base, there was a span of 3 bases. Germline V gene lookup returns CDR1 SQVTM and CDR2 ANQGSEA. The length of the CDR3 is 12 residues. DNA of the CDR3: TGCAGCGTTGAGGGGAACACCGGGGAGCTGTTTTTT. This sequence encodes CSVEGNTGELFF.

The chain recombines TRBV12-5 with TRBJ1-5; D may be TRBD1 (6 bases). Per the germline V gene, CDR1 is LGHNT and CDR2 is FRNRAP. V was shortened by 3 bases and J by 4 bases, with 16 bases between the two germline ends. There are 16 residues in the CDR3. The CDR3 reads CASGFPIRRGNQPQHF. For the CDR3, the DNA is TGTGCTAGTGGTTTCCCCATCAGGAGGGGGAATCAGCCCCAGCATTTT.

This chain uses TRBV18 with TRBJ2-3; tentatively, D is TRBD2 (6 bases). This CDR3 has 12 residues. V was pared by 6 bases and J by 6 bases, with 10 bases between. Looked up from germline, CDR1 is KGHSH and CDR2 is LQKENI. The chain's CDR3 is CASSQGGDTQYF. The CDR3 DNA reads as TGTGCCAGCTCTCAAGGAGGGGATACGCAGTATTTT.

The V and J genes are TRBV18 and TRBJ1-3; 8 positions match TRBD1. V shed 3 bases and J 4 bases; nucleotides not matched to a gene: 2. This CDR3 comprises 14 residues. Germline CDR1 KGHSH, CDR2 LQKENI. Here the CDR3 DNA reads TGTGCCAGCTCACCTGGACAGGGAGGAAACACCATATATTTT. Its protein product is CASSPGQGGNTIYF.

The rearrangement links TRBV7-9 to TRBJ2-5; D call uncertain. Germline-derived CDR1 and CDR2 are SEHNR and FQNEAQ (reference sequence). This CDR3 is 12 amino acids long. V gave up 5 bases and J gave up 5 bases, with 9 bases separating them. In DNA, the CDR3 is TGTGCCAGCAGCCCCCCCGCGGAGACCCAGTACTTC. It yields the protein CASSPPAETQYF.